This T cell receptor (beta chain) was identified in a study of blood T cells in healthy people across ages. A second roughly 7 to 12 cycle PCR used barcoded and J-beta primers. A tag from a template-switch adaptor with 12 random nucleotides marked each cDNA molecule. TCRdb reprocessed the 5' RACE reads with MiXCR, giving one entry per CDR3 protein. The data show 1.5 million or so distinct CDR3 sequences, about 45% seen once. Study observations and caveats: Roughly linear age-related decline in beta diversity appeared, significant by age about 37. PBMCs went unsorted, and a conclusive naive versus antigen-experienced comparison was therefore prevented.

Per individual sample, total RNA of at least 6 micrograms was extracted. This CDR3 spans 13 amino acids. CDR1 is MNHEY, CDR2 SVGAGI, per germline. About this clonotype: The antigen remains unidentified. Sequence at one end of the junction differs from germline and may be a read error.

The chain couples TRBV6-5 to TRBJ1-1; D remains unclear. The sequence derives from a woman aged 18-29 years in good health. What was sequenced was blood. The DNA of the CDR3 is TGTGCCAGCAGTGACTCGCCCAGGACTGAAGCTTTCTTT. This codes for CASSDSPRTEAFF.